This paragraph reports one T cell receptor (beta chain). This record comes from a study of metastatic and nonmetastatic thyroid tumors. Every patient was untreated before thyroid surgery. The V end was cut by 0 bases, the J end by 4 bases, with 13 bases between. CDR3 length: 16 amino acids. Germline lookup yields CDR1 DFQATT and CDR2 SNEGSKA (reference sequence). TCRdb re-clonotyped the PCR reads via MiXCR. The sample lists approximately 7,900 clones; over 25% were seen once. Source material: adjacent normal tissue. The receptor was isolated from a male donor with papillary thyroid cancer or a benign thyroid nodule (not recorded which). Some clones in this sample may be carry-over from other donors' samples. This chain connects TRBV20-1 to TRBJ1-6; the D is unclear. DNA of the CDR3: TGCAGTGCTAGAGATTTGGCCAGGATATATAATTCACCCCTCCACTTT. Encoded protein: CSARDLARIYNSPLHF.